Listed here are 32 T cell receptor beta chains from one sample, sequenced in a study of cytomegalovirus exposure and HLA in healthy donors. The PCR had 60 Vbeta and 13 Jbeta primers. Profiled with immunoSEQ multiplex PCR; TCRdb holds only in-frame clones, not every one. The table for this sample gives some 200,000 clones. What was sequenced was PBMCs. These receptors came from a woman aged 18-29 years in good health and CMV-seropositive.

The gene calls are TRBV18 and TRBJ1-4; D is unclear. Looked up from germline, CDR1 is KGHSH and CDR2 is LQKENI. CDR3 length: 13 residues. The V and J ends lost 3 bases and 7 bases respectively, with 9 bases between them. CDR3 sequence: CASSPGQSEKLFF. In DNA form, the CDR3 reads TGTGCCAGCTCACCGGGCCAAAGTGAAAAACTGTTTTTT.

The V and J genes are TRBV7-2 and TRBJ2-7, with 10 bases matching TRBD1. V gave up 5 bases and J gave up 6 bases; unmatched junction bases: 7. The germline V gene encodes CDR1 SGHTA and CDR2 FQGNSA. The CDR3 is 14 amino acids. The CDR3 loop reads CASSPDRGSREQYF. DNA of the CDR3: TGTGCCAGCAGCCCGGACAGGGGGAGTCGCGAGCAGTACTTC.

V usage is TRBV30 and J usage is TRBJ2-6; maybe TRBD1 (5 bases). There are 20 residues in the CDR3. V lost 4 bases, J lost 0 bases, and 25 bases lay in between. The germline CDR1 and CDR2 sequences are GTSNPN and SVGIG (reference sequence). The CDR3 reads CAWNKDIRPSPSSGANVLTF. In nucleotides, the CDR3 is TGTGCCTGGAATAAGGACATAAGGCCCTCTCCAAGCTCTGGGGCCAACGTCCTGACTTTC. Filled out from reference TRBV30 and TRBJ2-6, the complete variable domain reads SQTIHQWPATLVQPVGSPLSLECTVEGTSNPNLYWYRQAAGRGLQLLFYSVGIGQISSEVPQNLSASRPQDRQFILSSKKLLLSDSGFYLCAWNKDIRPSPSSGANVLTFGAGSRLTVL.

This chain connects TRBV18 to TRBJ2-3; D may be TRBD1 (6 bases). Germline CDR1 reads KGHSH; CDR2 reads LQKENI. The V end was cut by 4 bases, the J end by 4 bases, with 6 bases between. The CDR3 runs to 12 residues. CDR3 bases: TGTGCCAGCTCACGGACAGCAGATACGCAGTATTTT. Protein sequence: CASSRTADTQYF.

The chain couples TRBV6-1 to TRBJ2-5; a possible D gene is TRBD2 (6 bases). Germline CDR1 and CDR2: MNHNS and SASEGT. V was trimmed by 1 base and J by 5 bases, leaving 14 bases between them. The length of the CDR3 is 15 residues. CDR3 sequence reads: CASSEVGGALETQYF. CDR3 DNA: TGTGCCAGCAGTGAAGTCGGAGGGGCGCTGGAGACCCAGTACTTC.

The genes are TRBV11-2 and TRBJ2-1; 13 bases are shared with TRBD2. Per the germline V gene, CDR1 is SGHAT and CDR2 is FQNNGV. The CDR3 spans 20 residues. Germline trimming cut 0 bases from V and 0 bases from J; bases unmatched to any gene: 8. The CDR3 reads CASSLEPGLAGISSYNEQFF. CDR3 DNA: TGTGCCAGCAGCTTAGAACCGGGACTAGCGGGGATCAGCTCCTACAATGAGCAGTTCTTC.

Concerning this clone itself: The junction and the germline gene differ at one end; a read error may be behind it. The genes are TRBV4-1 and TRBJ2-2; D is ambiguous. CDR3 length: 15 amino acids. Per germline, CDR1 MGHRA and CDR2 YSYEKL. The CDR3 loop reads CASGQGSRGTGELFF. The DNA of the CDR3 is TGCGCCAGCGGCCAAGGCTCTAGAGGCACCGGGGAGCTGTTTTTT.

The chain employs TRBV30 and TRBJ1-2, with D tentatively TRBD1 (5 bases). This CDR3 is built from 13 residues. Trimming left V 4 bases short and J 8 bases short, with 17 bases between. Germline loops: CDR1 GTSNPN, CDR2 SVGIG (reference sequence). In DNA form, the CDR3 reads TGTGCCTGGAAACCCAAGGGGCTTTTCGGCTACACCTTC. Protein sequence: CAWKPKGLFGYTF.

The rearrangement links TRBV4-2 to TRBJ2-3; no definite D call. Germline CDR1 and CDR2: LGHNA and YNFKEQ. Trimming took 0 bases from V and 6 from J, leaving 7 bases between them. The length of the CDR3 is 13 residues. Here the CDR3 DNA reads TGTGCCAGCAGCCAAGAATGGGCGGATACGCAGTATTTT. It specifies CASSQEWADTQYF.

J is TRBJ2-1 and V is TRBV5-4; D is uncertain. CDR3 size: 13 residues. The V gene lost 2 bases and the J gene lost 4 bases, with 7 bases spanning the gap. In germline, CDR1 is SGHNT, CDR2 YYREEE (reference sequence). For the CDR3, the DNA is TGTGCCAGCAGCTTAGACTCATACAATGAGCAGTTCTTC. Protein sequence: CASSLDSYNEQFF.

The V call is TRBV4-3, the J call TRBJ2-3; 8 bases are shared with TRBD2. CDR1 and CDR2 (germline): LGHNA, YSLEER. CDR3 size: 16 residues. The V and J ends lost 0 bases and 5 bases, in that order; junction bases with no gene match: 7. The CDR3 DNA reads TGCGCCAGCAGCCAAGAGGCGGGGGGCGGGCTAGATACGCAGTATTTT. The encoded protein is CASSQEAGGGLDTQYF.

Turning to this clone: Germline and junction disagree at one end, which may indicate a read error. CDR3: CASTAGGGSHNSPLHF. The DNA for the CDR3 is TGTGCCAGTACGGCGGGGGGCGGCTCCCATAATTCACCCCTCCACTTT. This chain links TRBV19 with TRBJ1-6; D possibly corresponds to TRBD1 (6 bases). Germline-derived CDR1 and CDR2 are LNHDA and SQIVND (reference sequence). CDR3 length equals 16 residues.

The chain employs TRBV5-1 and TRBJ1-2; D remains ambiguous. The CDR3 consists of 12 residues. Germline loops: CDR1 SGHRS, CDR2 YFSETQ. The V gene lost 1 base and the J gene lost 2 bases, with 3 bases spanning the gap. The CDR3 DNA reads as TGCGCCAGCAGCTTGCCGAACTATGGCTACACCTTC. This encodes CASSLPNYGYTF.

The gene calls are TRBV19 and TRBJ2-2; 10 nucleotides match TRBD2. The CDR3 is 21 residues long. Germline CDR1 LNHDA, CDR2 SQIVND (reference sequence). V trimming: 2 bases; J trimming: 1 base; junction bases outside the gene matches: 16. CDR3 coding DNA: TGTGCCAGTAGTATATCATACATTAGCACTAGCGGGACCCTGAACACCGGGGAGCTGTTTTTT. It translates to CASSISYISTSGTLNTGELFF.

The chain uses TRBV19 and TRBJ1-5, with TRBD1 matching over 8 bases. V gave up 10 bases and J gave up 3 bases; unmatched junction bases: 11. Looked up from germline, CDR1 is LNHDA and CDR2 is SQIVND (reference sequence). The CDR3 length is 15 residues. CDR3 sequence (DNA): TGTGCCAATATTGACCGGACAGGGTTCAATCAGCCCCAGCATTTT. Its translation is CANIDRTGFNQPQHF. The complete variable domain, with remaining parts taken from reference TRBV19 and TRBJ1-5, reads DGGITQSPKYLFRKEGQNVTLSCEQNLNHDAMYWYRQDPGQGLRLIYYSQIVNDFQKGDIAEGYSVSREKKESFPLTVTSAQKNPTAFYLCANIDRTGFNQPQHFGDGTRLSIL.

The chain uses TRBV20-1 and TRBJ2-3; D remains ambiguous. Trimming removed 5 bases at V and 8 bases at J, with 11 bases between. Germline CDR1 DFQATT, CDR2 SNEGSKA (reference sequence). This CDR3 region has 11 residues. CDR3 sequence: CSAEALGTQYF. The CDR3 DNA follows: TGCAGTGCTGAGGCCCTGGGTACGCAGTATTTT.

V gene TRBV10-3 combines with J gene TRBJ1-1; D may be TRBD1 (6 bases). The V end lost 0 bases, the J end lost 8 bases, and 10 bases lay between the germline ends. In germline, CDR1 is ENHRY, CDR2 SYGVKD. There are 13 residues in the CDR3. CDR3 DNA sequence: TGTGCCATCAGTGAGTCGAGACAGGAAGAAGCTTTCTTT. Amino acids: CAISESRQEEAFF.

In nucleotides, the CDR3 is TGTGCCAGCAGTGAAGGGGGCAGGGGGCAGGGCTACACCTTC. Translated: CASSEGGRGQGYTF. The chain has TRBV6-1 and TRBJ1-2; 8 bases fit TRBD1. CDR1 and CDR2 from the germline V gene are MNHNS and SASEGT. J lost 8 bases, V lost 1 base, and 6 bases had no gene match. The CDR3 is 14 amino acids.

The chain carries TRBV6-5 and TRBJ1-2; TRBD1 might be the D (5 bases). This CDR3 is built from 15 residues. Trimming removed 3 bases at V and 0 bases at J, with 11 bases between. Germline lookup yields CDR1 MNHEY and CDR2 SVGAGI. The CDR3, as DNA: TGTGCCAGCAGTTATGGGGCAGAGCCTAACTATGGCTACACCTTC. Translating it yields CASSYGAEPNYGYTF.

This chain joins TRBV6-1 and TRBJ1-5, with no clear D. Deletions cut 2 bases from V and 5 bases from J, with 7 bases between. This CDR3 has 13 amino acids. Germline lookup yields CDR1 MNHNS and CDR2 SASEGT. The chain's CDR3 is CASSEQADQPQHF. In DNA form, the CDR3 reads TGTGCCAGCAGTGAACAGGCTGATCAGCCCCAGCATTTT.

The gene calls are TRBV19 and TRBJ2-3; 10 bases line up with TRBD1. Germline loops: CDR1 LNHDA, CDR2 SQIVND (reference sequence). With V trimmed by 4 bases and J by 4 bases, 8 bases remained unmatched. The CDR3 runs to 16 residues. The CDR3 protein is CASSTRTGGVADTQYF. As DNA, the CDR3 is TGTGCCAGTAGTACGAGGACAGGGGGAGTAGCAGATACGCAGTATTTT.

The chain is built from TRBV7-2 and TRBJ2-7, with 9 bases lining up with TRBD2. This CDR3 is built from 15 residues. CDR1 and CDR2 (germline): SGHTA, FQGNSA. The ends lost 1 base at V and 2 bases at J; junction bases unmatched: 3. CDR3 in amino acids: CASSLGGGGAYEQYF. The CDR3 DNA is TGTGCCAGCAGCTTAGGTGGCGGGGGGGCCTACGAGCAGTACTTC.

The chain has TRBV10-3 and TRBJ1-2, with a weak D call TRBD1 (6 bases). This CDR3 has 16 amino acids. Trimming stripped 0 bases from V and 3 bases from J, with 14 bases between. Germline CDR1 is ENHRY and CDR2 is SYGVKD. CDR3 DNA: TGTGCCATCAGTGAGTCTTACAGGGTAATTTACTATGGCTACACCTTC. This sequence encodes CAISESYRVIYYGYTF.

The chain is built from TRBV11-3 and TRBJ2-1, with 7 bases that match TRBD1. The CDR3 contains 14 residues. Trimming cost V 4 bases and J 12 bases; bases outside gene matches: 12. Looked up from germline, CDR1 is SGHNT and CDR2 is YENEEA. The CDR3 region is CASSYGTAGLGQFF. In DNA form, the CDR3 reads TGTGCCAGCAGCTACGGGACAGCTGGTTTGGGGCAGTTCTTC.

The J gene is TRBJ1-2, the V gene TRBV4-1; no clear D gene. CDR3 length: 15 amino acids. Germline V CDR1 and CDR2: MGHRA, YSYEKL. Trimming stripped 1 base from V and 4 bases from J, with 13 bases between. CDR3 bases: TGCGCCAGCAGCCAAGTCCCGGGGATTACCTATGGCTACACCTTC. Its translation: CASSQVPGITYGYTF.

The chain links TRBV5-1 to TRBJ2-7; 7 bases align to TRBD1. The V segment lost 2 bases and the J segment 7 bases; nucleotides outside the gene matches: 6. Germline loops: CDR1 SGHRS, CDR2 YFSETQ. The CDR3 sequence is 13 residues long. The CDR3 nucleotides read TGCGCCAGCAGCTTAGGGGGCCAGCGGGAGCAGTACTTC. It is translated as CASSLGGQREQYF.

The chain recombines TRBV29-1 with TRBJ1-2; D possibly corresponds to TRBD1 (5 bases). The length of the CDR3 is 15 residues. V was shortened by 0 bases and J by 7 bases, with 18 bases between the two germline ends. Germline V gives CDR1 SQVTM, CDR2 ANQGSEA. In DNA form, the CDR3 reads TGCAGCGTTGAAGACACAGTGGGGCGGATCAGTGGCTACACCTTC. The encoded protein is CSVEDTVGRISGYTF.

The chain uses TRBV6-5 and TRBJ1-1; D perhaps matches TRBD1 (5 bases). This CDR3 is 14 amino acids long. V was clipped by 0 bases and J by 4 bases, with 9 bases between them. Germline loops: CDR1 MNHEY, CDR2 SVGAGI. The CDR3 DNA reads TGTGCCAGCAGTTACTCGATGCAGGGCACTGAAGCTTTCTTT. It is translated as CASSYSMQGTEAFF.

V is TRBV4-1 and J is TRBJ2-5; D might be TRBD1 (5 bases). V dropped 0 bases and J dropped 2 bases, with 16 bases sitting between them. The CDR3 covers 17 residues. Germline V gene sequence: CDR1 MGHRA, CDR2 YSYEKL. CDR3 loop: CASSQDPRQGRQETQYF. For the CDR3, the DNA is TGCGCCAGCAGCCAAGATCCCCGGCAGGGCCGACAAGAGACCCAGTACTTC.

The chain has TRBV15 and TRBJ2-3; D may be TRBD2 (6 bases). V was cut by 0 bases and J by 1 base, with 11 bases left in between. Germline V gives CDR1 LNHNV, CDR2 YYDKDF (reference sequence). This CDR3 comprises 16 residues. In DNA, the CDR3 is TGTGCCACCAGCAGAGATCGGGGGAAAGGCACAGATACGCAGTATTTT. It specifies CATSRDRGKGTDTQYF.

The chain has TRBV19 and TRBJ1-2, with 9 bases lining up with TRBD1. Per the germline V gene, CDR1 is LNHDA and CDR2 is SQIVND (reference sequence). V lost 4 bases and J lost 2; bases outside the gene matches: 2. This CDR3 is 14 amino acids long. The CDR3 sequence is CASSTTGGNYGYTF. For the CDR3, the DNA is TGTGCCAGTAGTACGACAGGGGGAAACTATGGCTACACCTTC.

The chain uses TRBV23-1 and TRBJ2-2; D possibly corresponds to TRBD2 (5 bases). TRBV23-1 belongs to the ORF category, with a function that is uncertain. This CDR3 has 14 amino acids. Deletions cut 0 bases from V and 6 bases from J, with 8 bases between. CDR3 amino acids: CASSQSWRAGELFF. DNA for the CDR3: TGCGCCAGCAGTCAATCGTGGCGGGCCGGGGAGCTGTTTTTT.